This record looks at one T cell receptor (beta chain) sequence and its context. The antigen remains undetermined. Libraries for TCRalpha and TCRbeta carried sample barcodes and unique molecular identifiers via 5'RACE. TCRdb redid the calling of the 5' RACE reads with MiXCR, one entry per CDR3 protein. The sample includes 110,000 or so distinct CDR3 sequences, about a fifth of them seen just once. The data belong to a study of T-cell memory formation after mild COVID-19. Broader study findings: Certain responding clones were present in pre-infection memory, suggesting participation of cross-reactive memory. The main location of contracting CD4+ clones was CM and EM, and that of contracting CD8+ clones was EMRA. From day 15 to 85, contracting clones were balanced between CD4 and CD8, whereas later expanders leaned toward CD4+.

This CDR3 contains 14 residues. Germline V gene data show CDR1 as SGHTS and CDR2 as YDEGEE. Germline trimming cut 4 bases from V and 7 bases from J; bases unmatched to any gene: 8. The V gene is TRBV5-8, the J gene TRBJ1-5, with 7 positions matching TRBD1. This TCR was recovered from a man aged 18 to 29 who had mild COVID-19 (a few samples of this study predate the infection). Cell type and time point are not known. The material sequenced was PBMCs or a T cell subset sorted from them (not recorded which). Here the CDR3 reads CASSGRGLGQPQHF. The CDR3 DNA follows: TGTGCCAGCAGCGGCAGGGGGTTAGGGCAGCCCCAGCATTTT.